These 2 T cell receptor beta chains were all obtained from the same sample, sequenced in a study of shared clonotypes between healthy human individuals. Naive CD8 cells comprised CD45RO-negative, CCR7-positively selected cells, excluding terminally differentiated effector memory CD45RA+ cells. Sequencing used immunoSEQ multiplex PCR; TCRdb keeps in-frame clones, though not all of them. The table has 2 million to 2.5 million clones, about 92% seen once. The sample consisted of naive CD8+ T cells from PBMCs. The receptors come from a man aged 18-30 years in good health. Some clones in this sample may be carry-over from other donors' samples.

Notes on this clone: Other DNA sequences in this specimen translate into the identical CDR3. The gene calls are TRBV27 and TRBJ2-7, with 8 bases identical to TRBD2. CDR1 is MNHEY, CDR2 SMNVEV, per germline (reference sequence). CDR3 size: 15 residues. V gave up 4 bases and J gave up 0 bases; unmatched junction bases: 5. The CDR3 loop is CASSSRGGSSYEQYF. In nucleotides, the CDR3 is TGTGCCAGCAGTTCACGGGGGGGGAGCTCCTACGAGCAGTACTTC.

The rearrangement uses TRBV27 and TRBJ2-1; a possible D gene is TRBD1 (6 bases). V dropped 7 bases and J dropped 1 base, with 14 bases sitting between them. The germline CDR1 and CDR2 sequences are MNHEY and SMNVEV (reference sequence). The CDR3 spans 15 residues. CDR3: CASKLTGNSYNEQFF. As DNA, the CDR3 is TGTGCCAGCAAATTAACAGGGAATTCCTACAATGAGCAGTTCTTC.